Sequencing of this TCR beta chain was carried out in a study of STAT3 mutations in large granular lymphocyte leukemia (dated by TCRdb to about 2019). Context from the whole study: Roughly half of the T-LGLL patients who were sequenced longitudinally carried canonical activating STAT3 mutations. More than half of T-LGLL patients received one or more immunosuppressive therapy regimens, with hematologic response in around 40% of those treated. Serial deep sequencing of TCRbeta CDR3 and STAT3 was performed in patients with T-cell large granular lymphocyte leukemia to reconstruct clonal hierarchy and dynamics. Eighteen representative T-LGLL cases were selected from an initial cohort of roughly 210 LGL patients for longitudinal TCRbeta and STAT3 sequencing. As controls within the study, a couple of patients with natural killer LGL leukemia were also sequenced longitudinally. Each patient was sequenced at an average of roughly 4.1 time points, ranging from 2 to 8 samplings.

The same DNA, extracted from blood mononuclear cells, served for both TCR sequencing and STAT3 sequencing. An Illumina MiSeq was used to sequence the TCRbeta libraries, yielding an average of about 40,773 productive templates per sample. Multiplex PCR amplification was used to generate TCRbeta CDR3 libraries with the immunoSEQ assay. The study's processing was this. Repertoire diversity was calculated as previously defined, and values close to 0 indicated extremely monoclonal samples. The table was pulled from immuneACCESS by TCRdb, which kept in-frame rearrangements only. Such tables lose some clones; where checked, under half of the loss comes from unresolved V genes, and the rest has no known cause. V, J and clone size derive from that table, while D and trimming were established from the DNA sequence. Within this sample are 37,000 or so clones, with about 88% of them counted one time only. Of the sample, about 0.46% is held by the ten largest clones.

Points on this clone: It has no known antigen specificity. Per-base qualities were not stored, and no clone one base away is much larger.

The research as a whole found: TCR clonotype switching after therapy was observed in 6 of 18 patients, and all newly emerging clones were found to be STAT3 wild type. At least one immunodominant TCRbeta clonotype was present in every T-LGLL patient, and multiple immunodominant subclonotypes appeared in about half of the T-LGLL patients. Linking therapy response to changes in TCR clonal burden was complicated by variable intervals between samplings and by differing treatment regimens. Because codominant clonotypes persisted in some patients, a small but highly pathogenic clone may have been missed. Because no samples were available when a clone first appeared, clonal expansion had to be inferred from samplings taken at other points. In several patients, dominant TCR clone burden exceeded STAT3 mutant burden, suggesting STAT3 mutation arose secondarily within a pre-expanded clone.

The clonotype comes from a human donor with T large granular lymphocyte leukemia. Some clones in this sample may be carry-over from other donors' samples. Material: PBMCs.

The DNA sequence follows: TGTGCCAGCAGCTTGGCCAGCCGGGACAATTCACCCCTCCACTTT. The translation is CASSLASRDNSPLHF. The sequence links TRBV5-6 to TRBJ1-6, and TRBD1 may be the D gene, going by 5 matching bases. CDR3 length: 15 amino acids, cysteine to phenylalanine. Just the 45-base CDR3 DNA is kept, in frame starting at base 1. The germline ends are 11 bases apart after V is trimmed by 0 bases and J by 7 bases. The CDR1 and CDR2 encoded by the germline V gene are SGHDT and YYEEEE.